These T cell receptor beta chains were read from a single sample in a study of cytotoxic CD8 clonotypes in ibrutinib-treated CLL. The table came from immunoSEQ multiplex PCR; TCRdb's copy has only in-frame clones and leaves some out. There are 250,000 to 350,000 clones in the sample; roughly four fifths occur only once, and approximately 5.6% lies in the top ten. Sequencing was performed on PBMCs, taken at disease progression, from a patient treated with ibrutinib. The receptor set was obtained from a human donor with chronic lymphocytic leukemia. CDR3s include the opening cysteine and the closing phenylalanine or tryptophan. The D gene is left open where the match is weak. Clone size is shown for a subset of rows, as once, few, many or a class of expanded clone.

>-|TRBD1|TRBV2|TRBJ1-1
TGTGCCAGCAGCGCCGAGGGGGCCACTGAAGCTTTCTTT
CASSAEGATEAFF
>-|-|TRBV2|TRBJ1-6
TGTGCCAGCAGTGAAGGGGAGCCATACTCCTATAATTCACCCCTCCACTTT
CASSEGEPYSYNSPLHF
>once|-|TRBV30|TRBJ2-2
TGTGCCTCACACCCCCCGAACCAGGGGGAGCGGGGCCCGAACACCGGGGAGCTGTTTTTT
CASHPPNQGERGPNTGELFF
>few|-|TRBV29-1|TRBJ1-2
TGCAGCGTTGGCCGGGAGGGGGTCTATGGCTACACCTTC
CSVGREGVYGYTF
>-|-|TRBV23-1|TRBJ2-7
TGCGCCAGCCCGACCCCCGACTACGAGCAGTACTTC
CASPTPDYEQYF
>-|TRBD1|TRBV6-1|TRBJ1-2
TGTGCCACCCCAGGGGGAGACGGAATAGTCTATGGCTACACCTTC
CATPGGDGIVYGYTF
>-|-|TRBV28|TRBJ2-3
TGTGCCAGCAGTTTACCGGACCCAGATACGCAGTATTTT
CASSLPDPDTQYF
>-|TRBD1|TRBV29-1|TRBJ2-7
TGCAGCGTTAACCACCGGGACAGGGTCTACGAGCAGTACTTC
CSVNHRDRVYEQYF
>-|-|TRBV5-1|TRBJ1-2
TGCGCCAGCGGCCAGGGAAACAGCTATGGCTACACCTTC
CASGQGNSYGYTF
>-|-|TRBV5-1|TRBJ2-1
TGCGCCAGCAGCTCACCCGAGGGTGAGCAGTTCTTC
CASSSPEGEQFF
>-|TRBD1|TRBV5-6|TRBJ1-2
TGTGCCAGCAGCATCCGGGACAGGGGATTTTATGGCTACACCTTC
CASSIRDRGFYGYTF
>once|-|TRBV6-1|TRBJ1-2
TGTGCCAGCAGGACAAGCATATCGTATGGCTACACCTTC
CASRTSISYGYTF
>few|-|TRBV9|TRBJ2-3
TGTGCCAGCAGCGTAGTCGGCTTTCACTCCGATACGCAGTATTTT
CASSVVGFHSDTQYF
>once|-|TRBV2|TRBJ2-5
TGTGCCAGCAGTGATAATGGGGATGTGGAGACCCAGTACTTC
CASSDNGDVETQYF
>-|TRBD1|TRBV27|TRBJ1-1
TGTGCCAGCAGTTTGGGGCAGGGGGCCCCGGTTGGCACTGAAGCTTTCTTT
CASSLGQGAPVGTEAFF
>-|-|TRBV28|TRBJ1-5
TGTGCCAGCAGTCCTCTTCCGGGAGCTAATCAGCCCCAGCATTTT
CASSPLPGANQPQHF
>-|TRBD2|TRBV7-3|TRBJ2-5
TGTGCCAGCAGCTTTCGCGGGAGGCAGGGGGAGACCCAGTACTTC
CASSFRGRQGETQYF
>-|-|TRBV4-2|TRBJ2-3
TGTGCCAGCAGCCAAGATGGGCGAGGGTCTAGCACAGATACGCAGTATTTT
CASSQDGRGSSTDTQYF
>-|-|TRBV11-2|TRBJ1-6
TGTGCCAGCAGCCCCCGGACCCCCTATAATTCACCCCTCCACTTT
CASSPRTPYNSPLHF
>-|-|TRBV7-2|TRBJ2-1
TGTGCCAGCAGCTTAGCTACTCCCTCCTACAATGAGCAGTTCTTC
CASSLATPSYNEQFF
>-|-|TRBV4-3|TRBJ2-7
TGCGCCAGCAGCCAAGAACACCAGCACGGGAGTAGGTACGAGCAGTACTTC
CASSQEHQHGSRYEQYF
>-|TRBD1|TRBV5-1|TRBJ1-2
TGCGCCAGCAGCTTGGACGGGACAGCTTTTAACTATGGCTACACCTTC
CASSLDGTAFNYGYTF
>-|-|TRBV6-6|TRBJ2-3
TGTGCCAGCAGTTACTCGAAATGGTATTTT
CASSYSKWYF
>-|TRBD1|TRBV18|TRBJ2-2
TGTGCCAGCTCACCACCCTGGGGACAGGCGAACACCGGGGAGCTGTTTTTT
CASSPPWGQANTGELFF
>-|-|TRBV5-4|TRBJ2-5
TGTGCCAGCAGCTTGGCCAGATCCCAAGAGACCCAGTACTTC
CASSLARSQETQYF
>-|TRBD1|TRBV10-3|TRBJ2-7
TGTGCCATCAGCCGGGACAGGGGGGAGGACGAGCAGTACTTC
CAISRDRGEDEQYF
>-|-|TRBV28|TRBJ2-2
TGTGCCAGCAGTGCGACCCCCTGGGGAGCAAACACCGGGGAGCTGTTTTTT
CASSATPWGANTGELFF
>few|-|TRBV7-7|TRBJ2-1
TGTGCCAGCAGCCCCATCGGACCCGCCAATGAGCAGTTCTTC
CASSPIGPANEQFF
>-|TRBD1|TRBV2|TRBJ1-5
TGTGCCAGCAGCGTCAGACAGGGGCTGTATCAGCCCCAGCATTTT
CASSVRQGLYQPQHF
>-|-|TRBV9|TRBJ2-3
TGTGCCAGCAGCGTAGAGGGGAGGGATACGCAGTATTTT
CASSVEGRDTQYF
>-|-|TRBV12-5|TRBJ2-7
TGTGCTAGTGGGGGGGACGGAGCCTACGAGCAGTACTTC
CASGGDGAYEQYF
>-|TRBD1|TRBV28|TRBJ1-2
TGTGCCAGCAGCAAGACAGGGGGAAGGGCTTGGGGCTACACCTTC
CASSKTGGRAWGYTF
>once|-|TRBV27|TRBJ1-2
TGTGCCAGCAGTTTATCACAGTCTGATGGCTACACCTTC
CASSLSQSDGYTF
>-|-|TRBV4-1|TRBJ2-7
TGCGCCAGCAGCCACGCACGCACCGTCTCAGACGAGCAGTACTTC
CASSHARTVSDEQYF
>-|TRBD2|TRBV5-1|TRBJ2-5
TGCGCCAGCAGCTTCGGAGTAGCGGGAGTGCAAGAGACCCAGTACTTC
CASSFGVAGVQETQYF
>-|-|TRBV6-1|TRBJ1-6
TGTGCCAGCAGTGAATTCACCGTTCGGGGCTCCTATAATTCACCCCTCCACTTT
CASSEFTVRGSYNSPLHF
>-|TRBD1|TRBV18|TRBJ1-3
TGTGCCAGCTCACCCGGGACAGGGGTCGGCTCTGGAAACACCATATATTTT
CASSPGTGVGSGNTIYF
>-|TRBD2|TRBV27|TRBJ2-7
TGTGCCAGCAGTTTTTACGGCGGGAGTAGCTACGAGCAGTACTTC
CASSFYGGSSYEQYF
>-|-|TRBV11-2|TRBJ1-2
TGTGCCAGCAGCTTAGATCGGACAATAAGGCGTGACGGCTACACCTTC
CASSLDRTIRRDGYTF
>few|-|TRBV4-1|TRBJ2-7
TGCGCCAGCAGCCAAGATCAACGGAGCTCCTACGAGCAGTACTTC
CASSQDQRSSYEQYF
>-|TRBD1|TRBV7-9|TRBJ2-6
TGTGCCAGCAGCTTAGGGGACAGGGTTTCTGGGGCCAACGTCCTGACTTTC
CASSLGDRVSGANVLTF
>once|TRBD1|TRBV29-1|TRBJ1-2
TGCAGCGTTCAGGAGGGACAGACCTCCGATGGCTACACCTTC
CSVQEGQTSDGYTF
>-|-|TRBV7-2|TRBJ1-2
TGTGCCAGCAGCCCAGTCGGGACATATCATGGCTACACCTTC
CASSPVGTYHGYTF
>-|-|TRBV15|TRBJ2-1
TGTGCCACCAGTTCTCCAGGGACCTACAATGAGCAGTTCTTC
CATSSPGTYNEQFF
>-|-|TRBV7-2|TRBJ2-5
TGTGCCAGCAGCTATAGGACCCTTCAAGAGACCCAGTACTTC
CASSYRTLQETQYF
>-|TRBD1|TRBV9|TRBJ2-5
TGTGCCAGCAGCGTAGGGACAGGGCGACAAGAGACCCAGTACTTC
CASSVGTGRQETQYF
>-|TRBD1|TRBV4-2|TRBJ1-2
TGTGCCAGCAGCCAGGAAGGGACAGACTATGGCTACACCTTC
CASSQEGTDYGYTF
>few|TRBD1|TRBV5-1|TRBJ2-7
TGCGCCAGCAGCCCTTCCACACTCCGGGACAGGGGATACGAGCAGTACTTC
CASSPSTLRDRGYEQYF
>once|-|TRBV5-5|TRBJ2-2
TGTGCCAGCAGCTTGGGTGACACCGGGGAGCTGTTTTTT
CASSLGDTGELFF
>-|-|TRBV27|TRBJ2-4
TGTGCCAGCAGGCCCAACCCTAGAAAGACTGAGGGGAACATTCAGTACTTC
CASRPNPRKTEGNIQYF
>-|-|TRBV5-6|TRBJ2-7
TGTGCCAGCAGCTTGGGGGGCTTCAGCTACGAGCAGTACTTC
CASSLGGFSYEQYF
>-|-|TRBV19|TRBJ1-1
TGTGCCAGTAGTATTACGGGCGGGAACCATAACACTGAAGCTTTCTTT
CASSITGGNHNTEAFF